This TCR beta chain was sequenced during a study of blood T cells in healthy people across ages. CDR1 and CDR2 from the germline V gene are MDHEN and SYDVKM. The CDR3 runs to 19 residues. The use of a sample-barcoded 5' primer and a J-beta primer mix characterized a second PCR of roughly 6 to 11 cycles. In TCRdb, the 5' RACE reads were re-called with MiXCR into one record per CDR3 protein. Of 1,800,000 or so distinct CDR3 sequences listed, 39% were seen once; the top ten hold more than 20%. The receptor was derived from a human donor in good health. Sequencing used blood. V and J are TRBV28 and TRBJ2-1; 16 bases align to TRBD2. The tail of the sequence fits TRBJ2-7 better, so the J call may be wrong. The CDR3 DNA sequence: TGTGCCAGCAGGGCCTTCGGGACTAGCGGGGGGGCCAGCTACAATGAGCAGTACTTC. The encoded protein is CASRAFGTSGGASYNEQYF.